This T cell receptor beta chain emerged from a study of shared clonotypes between healthy human individuals (dated by TCRdb to the early 2020s). In the study overall: The cohort included a few men and a couple of women between 18 and 49 years of age. Libraries were prepared and TCR repertoires were sequenced by different laboratories using diverse techniques, in order to increase sequencing depth and limit assay-specific biases. Per donor, leukapheresis produced somewhere between about 0.85 and 8.9 billion PBMCs. For each donor, three plates each were used for CD4 naive and CD4 memory, two plates were used for CD8 naive, and one plate was used for CD8 memory. The study deeply sequenced blood TCR repertoires of about 5 healthy adults to estimate repertoire size and the extent of clonotype sharing between individuals. The research as a whole found: The genetic and exposure-history diversity represented was limited by the small number of donors. Approximately 4.8% of naive CD4, roughly 3.5% of naive CD8, 2.3% of memory CD4, and 0.35% to 0.4% of memory CD8 clonotypes were shared across several donors. Sampling was limited to blood, and TCR repertoires in tissue likely differ from TCR repertoires in blood. Even with the large sequencing depth, rarefaction of the sorted-subset datasets indicated that sequencing was incomplete. Estimated clonotype richness was generally larger for naive than for memory subsets. Clonotypes shared by all four sorted-subset donors showed higher generation probabilities than non-shared clonotypes. Based on pairwise subsampling, the degree of clonotype sharing among donors was expected to be affected by sequencing depth.

Healthy HIV-negative adults with no recently reported acute infections or vaccinations were included as donors. Every donor was a Caucasian adult residing in Nashville, Tennessee, USA. CD4+ T cells were enriched by magnetic negative selection; naive cells were then positively selected on CD45RA, and the negative fraction formed the memory subset. Blood was obtained by leukapheresis, after which PBMCs were separated by Ficoll-Histopaque density gradient centrifugation and cryopreserved in liquid nitrogen vapor phase. Analytical flow cytometry was used to check the purity and quantity of every magnetically sorted T cell population. Genomic DNA was isolated from every sorted fraction and measured by UV absorbance on a Nanodrop 2000c. A note on this clone: Its binding antigen is unknown. Base qualities are not provided; no much larger clone lies one nucleotide away.

Using the deep immunoSEQ assay, multiplex PCR amplified TCR CDR3 regions from genomic DNA. Extracted genomic DNA from each cell subset was distributed evenly across all wells of several immunoSEQ 96-well plates, and each plate was treated as a replicate. For sorted subsets, around 200 ng genomic DNA, equal to tens of thousands of T cell genomes, was loaded into each replicate PCR. Purified libraries were measured with a Qubit 3.0 fluorometer, size-checked on a Bioanalyzer 2100, and measured again with the KAPA Library Quantification kit. Every immunoSEQ 96-well plate was sequenced on a dedicated single-read 150-cycle Illumina NextSeq 550 flow cell. In the authors' own workflow: Because the immunoSEQ output included only junctional sequences and no quality scores, the filtering could not be the same as the filtering used for full-length reads. Sequences were annotated with PyIR, a Python wrapper for IgBLAST v1.9, and V/J genes and CDR3 were assigned using IMGT germline references. Reads were filtered out if the reads had weak V/J assignments (E-value above 1e-6), no CDR3, stop codons, out-of-frame junctions, or ambiguous translated residues. V3J clonotypes were defined as sequences sharing an identical inferred V gene, J gene, and CDR3 amino acid sequence. Percentage overlap between repertoires was calculated by dividing the number of shared unique clonotypes by the size of the smaller repertoire. Richness of each repertoire was evaluated using RTK rarefaction, the Chao1 estimator, and Recon v2.1 estimates of unobserved clonotypes. Generation probabilities for all TCRbeta clonotypes obtained by the gDNA method from a few donors were computed using OLGA. In its TCRdb copy, this immuneACCESS table keeps in-frame sequences only and misses some clones. Where compared with another copy, unresolved V genes explain less than half of these, and the others have no known cause. For V, J and clone size, that table is used; D and trimming come from the DNA. The sample records roughly 1,600,000 clones, 98% of which are singletons. 0.36% of the sample goes to the ten largest clones.

Its CDR3 holds 12 amino acids, cysteine through phenylalanine. Just CDR3 DNA is preserved here, 36 bases in frame from base 1. The chain was built from TRBV21-1 and TRBJ2-7; the DNA was not compared with TRBD2, the D call given in the table. TRBV21-1 is noted as a pseudogene. What was sequenced was naive CD4+ T cells sorted from blood. This sample's cell subset or site label indicates: CD45RA+ positively selected. The TCR comes from a man aged 25 to 40 in good health. The CDR3 protein sequence reads: CASIKRSYEQYF. The sequenced DNA: TGTGCCAGCATTAAGAGGTCCTACGAGCAGTACTTC.